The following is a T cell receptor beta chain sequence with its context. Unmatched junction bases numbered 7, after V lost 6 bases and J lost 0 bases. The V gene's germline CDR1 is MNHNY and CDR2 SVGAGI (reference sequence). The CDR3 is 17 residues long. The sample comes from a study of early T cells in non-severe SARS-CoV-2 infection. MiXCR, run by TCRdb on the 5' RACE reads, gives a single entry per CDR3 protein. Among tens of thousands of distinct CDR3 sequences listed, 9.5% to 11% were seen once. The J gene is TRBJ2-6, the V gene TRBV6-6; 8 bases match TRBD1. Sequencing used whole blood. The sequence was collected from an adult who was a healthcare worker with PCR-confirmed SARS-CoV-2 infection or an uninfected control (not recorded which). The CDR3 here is CASRHGDRLSGANVLTF. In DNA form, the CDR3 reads TGTGCCAGCAGGCATGGGGACAGGCTCTCTGGGGCCAACGTCCTGACTTTC.